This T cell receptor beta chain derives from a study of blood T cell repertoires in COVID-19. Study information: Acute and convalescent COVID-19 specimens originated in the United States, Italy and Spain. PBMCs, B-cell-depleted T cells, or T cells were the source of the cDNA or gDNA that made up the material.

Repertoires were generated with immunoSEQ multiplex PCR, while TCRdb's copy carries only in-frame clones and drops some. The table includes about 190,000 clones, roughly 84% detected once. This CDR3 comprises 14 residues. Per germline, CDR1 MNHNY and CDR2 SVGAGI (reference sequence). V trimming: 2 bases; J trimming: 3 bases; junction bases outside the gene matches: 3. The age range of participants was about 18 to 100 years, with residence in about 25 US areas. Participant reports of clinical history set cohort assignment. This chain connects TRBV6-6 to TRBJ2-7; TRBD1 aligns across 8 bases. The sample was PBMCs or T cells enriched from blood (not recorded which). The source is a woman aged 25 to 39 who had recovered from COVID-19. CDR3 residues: CASSYGQGDYEQYV. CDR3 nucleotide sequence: TGTGCCAGCAGTTACGGACAGGGAGACTACGAGCAGTACGTC.